Below are 8 T cell receptor beta chains sequenced from a single sample in a study of cytomegalovirus exposure and HLA in healthy donors. The PCR made use of 60 Vbeta and 13 Jbeta primers. Sequenced by immunoSEQ multiplex PCR; TCRdb stores in-frame clones only, minus some. Here the sample spans hundreds of thousands of clones, roughly 88% being singletons. The material sequenced was PBMCs. The receptor set was obtained from a boy aged 2 to 10 in good health and CMV-seronegative.

This clone showed up just a few times. This chain connects TRBV4-2 to TRBJ2-3, with TRBD1 identical over 8 bases. From germline, CDR1 is LGHNA and CDR2 YNFKEQ. V was clipped by 0 bases and J by 2 bases; unmatched bases: 13. The CDR3 is 19 amino acids. CDR3 sequence (DNA): TGTGCCAGCAGCCAAGATCAATCCGGACAGGGAAGGATCACAGATACGCAGTATTTT. It translates to CASSQDQSGQGRITDTQYF.

This clone was counted between two and nine times. The chain carries TRBV10-3 and TRBJ2-1; no definite D call. From germline, CDR1 is ENHRY and CDR2 SYGVKD. The CDR3 runs 12 residues. Trimming cost V 3 bases and J 7 bases, with 7 bases left between them. Here the CDR3 DNA reads TGTGCCATCAGTGATAGGAGAAATGAGCAGTTCTTC. It specifies CAISDRRNEQFF.

The J gene is TRBJ2-1, the V gene TRBV30, with no clear D. Germline V gives CDR1 GTSNPN, CDR2 SVGIG (reference sequence). The CDR3 is made up of 14 amino acids. V was cut by 0 bases and J by 4 bases, with 10 bases left in between. CDR3 in amino acids: CAWSVLLPYNEQFF. CDR3 nucleotides: TGTGCCTGGAGTGTACTCCTCCCTTACAATGAGCAGTTCTTC.

The V and J genes are TRBV2 and TRBJ1-2, with D maybe TRBD1 (6 bases). Trimming shortened V by 2 bases and J by 2 bases, and 9 bases separated the two germline ends. There are 14 residues in the CDR3. Germline V CDR1 and CDR2: SNHLY, FYNNEI. The CDR3 region is CASSERTENYGYTF. The CDR3 nucleotides are TGTGCCAGCAGTGAACGGACAGAGAACTATGGCTACACCTTC.

This chain links TRBV5-6 with TRBJ2-7; TRBD1 matches 10 bases. This CDR3 comprises 14 residues. After removal of 0 bases from V and 7 bases from J, the junction contained 4 bases not matched to a gene. The germline CDR1 and CDR2 sequences are SGHDT and YYEEEE. CDR3 protein: CASSLGQGAREQYF. The CDR3, as DNA: TGTGCCAGCAGCTTGGGACAGGGGGCGCGTGAGCAGTACTTC.

The chain has TRBV2 and TRBJ1-2; D perhaps matches TRBD1 (6 bases). With 8 bases removed from V and 0 bases from J, the gap between germline ends came to 13 bases. Looked up from germline, CDR1 is SNHLY and CDR2 is FYNNEI. The CDR3 length is 14 residues. For the CDR3, the DNA is TGTGCCAGCCCAGGGGACCACTCTAACTATGGCTACACCTTC. It encodes CASPGDHSNYGYTF.

The chain joins TRBV7-3 to TRBJ1-1, with D uncertain. Germline values: CDR1 SGHTA, CDR2 FQGTGA. The CDR3 covers 15 residues. Trimming stripped 1 base from V and 0 bases from J, with 9 bases between. The CDR3 DNA reads TGTGCCAGCAGCTTAAAGGCAGGAATGAACACTGAAGCTTTCTTT. This translates into CASSLKAGMNTEAFF.

In this sample, this clone turned up a few times. The same CDR3 also results from other DNA sequences found in this sample. J is TRBJ2-5 and V is TRBV5-6; 10 bases are a match to TRBD2. V was pared by 0 bases and J by 2 bases, with 1 base of the junction left unmatched. There are 15 residues in the CDR3. CDR1 and CDR2 (germline): SGHDT, YYEEEE. The CDR3 region is CASSLALAGQETQYF. CDR3 nucleotides: TGTGCCAGCAGCTTGGCACTAGCGGGACAAGAGACCCAGTACTTC.